This TCR beta chain was sequenced during a study of T cell repertoires in cytomegalovirus infection. Study information: Carrying CMV and the relevant HLA type showed in public TCR beta signatures.

Germline V gene sequence: CDR1 MNHEY, CDR2 SVGEGT. The CDR3 is 12 amino acids. Trimming pared 7 bases from V and 8 bases from J, leaving 12 bases between. TCRdb re-called the reads with MiXCR, one entry per CDR3 protein. The sample has about 530,000 distinct CDR3 sequences; less than 30% are singletons. In the case of this clonotype: Antigen specificity is unknown.

Study observations and caveats: The response measured ex vivo was dominated by TCR beta clonotypes (HLA-C-restricted and CMV-specific).

Sequenced input: PBMCs. The chain is built from TRBV6-2 or TRBV6-3 and TRBJ2-1, with D uncertain. This receptor was identified in a human donor in good health (CMV status not recorded). Some clones in this sample may be carry-over from other donors' samples. Written as DNA, the CDR3 is TGTGCCAGCACCGACAACTCCTATGAGCAGTTCTTC. Translating it yields CASTDNSYEQFF.